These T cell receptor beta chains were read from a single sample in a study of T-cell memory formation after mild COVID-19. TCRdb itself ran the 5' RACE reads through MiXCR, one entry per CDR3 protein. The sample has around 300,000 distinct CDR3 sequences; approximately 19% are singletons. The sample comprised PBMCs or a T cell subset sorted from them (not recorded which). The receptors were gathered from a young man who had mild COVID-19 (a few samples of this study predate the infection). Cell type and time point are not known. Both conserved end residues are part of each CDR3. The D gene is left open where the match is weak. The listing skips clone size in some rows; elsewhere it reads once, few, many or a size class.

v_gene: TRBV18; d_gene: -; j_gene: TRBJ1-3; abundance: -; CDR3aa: CASSPGPVSGNTIYF; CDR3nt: TGTGCCAGCTCACCGGGGCCCGTCTCTGGAAACACCATATATTTT
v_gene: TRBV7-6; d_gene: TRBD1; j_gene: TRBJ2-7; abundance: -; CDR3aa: CASSLGGTGGAEEQYF; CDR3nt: TGTGCCAGCAGCTTAGGGGGGACAGGGGGCGCGGAGGAGCAGTACTTC
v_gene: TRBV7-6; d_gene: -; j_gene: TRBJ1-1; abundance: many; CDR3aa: CASSSQENTEAFF; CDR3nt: TGTGCCAGCAGCTCCCAGGAGAACACTGAAGCTTTCTTT
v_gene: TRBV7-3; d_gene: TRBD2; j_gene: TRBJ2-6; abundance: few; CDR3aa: CASSKRGVPSGANVLTF; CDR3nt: TGTGCCAGCAGTAAACGGGGGGTCCCCTCTGGGGCCAACGTCCTGACTTTC
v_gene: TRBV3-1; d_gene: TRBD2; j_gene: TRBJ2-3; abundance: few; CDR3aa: CASSQVLELAGLDTQYF; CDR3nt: TGTGCCAGCAGCCAAGTGCTTGAACTAGCGGGGCTCGATACGCAGTATTTT
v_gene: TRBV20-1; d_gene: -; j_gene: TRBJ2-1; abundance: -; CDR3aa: CSANLDQGGNEQFF; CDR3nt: TGCAGTGCCAATCTGGACCAAGGGGGAAATGAGCAGTTCTTC
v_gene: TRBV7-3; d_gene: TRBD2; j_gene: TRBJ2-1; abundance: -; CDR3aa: CASSPRLAGAYEQFF; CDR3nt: TGTGCCAGCAGCCCCCGACTAGCGGGGGCCTATGAGCAGTTCTTC
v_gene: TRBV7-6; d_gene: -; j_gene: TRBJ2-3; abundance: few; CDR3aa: CASRFFGGDGTDTQYF; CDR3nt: TGTGCCAGCAGGTTCTTCGGTGGGGATGGCACAGATACGCAGTATTTT
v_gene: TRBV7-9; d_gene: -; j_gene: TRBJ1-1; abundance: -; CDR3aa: CASSPRNTEAFF; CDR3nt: TGTGCCAGCAGCCCTCGGAACACTGAAGCTTTCTTT
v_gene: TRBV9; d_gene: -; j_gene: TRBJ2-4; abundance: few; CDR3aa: CASSVGRDQDIQYF; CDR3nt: TGTGCCAGCAGCGTAGGTCGGGACCAGGACATTCAGTACTTC
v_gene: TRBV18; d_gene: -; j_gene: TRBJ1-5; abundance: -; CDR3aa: CASSPPGGAGQPQHF; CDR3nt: TGTGCCAGCTCACCACCCGGGGGGGCGGGTCAGCCCCAGCATTTT
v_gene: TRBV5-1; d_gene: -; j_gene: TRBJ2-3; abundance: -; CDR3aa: CASSLMVNGDTQYF; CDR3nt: TGCGCCAGCAGCTTGATGGTAAATGGAGATACGCAGTATTTT
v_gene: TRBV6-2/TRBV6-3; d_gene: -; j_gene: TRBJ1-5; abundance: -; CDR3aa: CASSSVSPDQPQHF; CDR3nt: TGTGCCAGCAGCTCCGTCTCTCCGGATCAGCCCCAGCATTTT
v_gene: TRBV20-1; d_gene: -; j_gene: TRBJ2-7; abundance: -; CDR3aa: CSAFRGSQAYEQYF; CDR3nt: TGCAGTGCTTTCCGAGGGAGCCAGGCCTACGAGCAGTACTTC
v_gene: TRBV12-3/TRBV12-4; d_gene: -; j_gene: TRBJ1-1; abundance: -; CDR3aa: CASSWNPRTEAFF; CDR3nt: TGTGCCAGCAGTTGGAATCCGAGAACTGAAGCTTTCTTT
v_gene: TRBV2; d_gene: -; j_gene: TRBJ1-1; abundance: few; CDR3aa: CASSDSEWGITFF; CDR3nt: TGTGCCAGCAGTGACTCCGAATGGGGGATAACTTTCTTT
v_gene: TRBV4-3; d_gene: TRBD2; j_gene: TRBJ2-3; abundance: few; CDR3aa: CASSSGVLAGGLDTQYF; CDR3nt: TGCGCCAGCAGCTCAGGGGTTCTAGCGGGGGGGCTCGATACGCAGTATTTT
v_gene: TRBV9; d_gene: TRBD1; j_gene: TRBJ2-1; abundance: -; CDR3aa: CASSGHRGPRGEQFF; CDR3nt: TGTGCCAGCAGCGGACACAGGGGGCCGAGGGGTGAGCAGTTCTTC
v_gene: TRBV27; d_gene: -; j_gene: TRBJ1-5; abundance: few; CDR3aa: CASRPLGIQPQHF; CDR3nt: TGTGCCAGCAGACCACTGGGGATCCAGCCCCAGCATTTT
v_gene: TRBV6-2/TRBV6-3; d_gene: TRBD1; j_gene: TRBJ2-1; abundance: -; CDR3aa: CASTGQGWDEQFF; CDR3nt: TGTGCCAGCACCGGACAGGGTTGGGATGAGCAGTTCTTC
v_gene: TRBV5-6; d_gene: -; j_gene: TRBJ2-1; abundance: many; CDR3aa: CASSYPATPYNEQFF; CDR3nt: TGTGCCAGCAGCTACCCCGCGACCCCTTACAATGAGCAGTTCTTC
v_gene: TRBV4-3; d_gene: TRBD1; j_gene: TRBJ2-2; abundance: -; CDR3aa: CASSQDHRGPYTGELFF; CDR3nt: TGCGCCAGCAGCCAAGATCACAGGGGGCCGTACACCGGGGAGCTGTTTTTT
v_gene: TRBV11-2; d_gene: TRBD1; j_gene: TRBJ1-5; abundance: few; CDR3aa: CASSYGTGSRQPQHF; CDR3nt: TGTGCCAGCAGCTATGGGACAGGGTCGCGACAGCCCCAGCATTTT
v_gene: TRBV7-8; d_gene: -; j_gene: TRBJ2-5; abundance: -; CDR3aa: CASSLRFKGRETQYF; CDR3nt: TGTGCCAGCAGCTTACGGTTTAAGGGCAGGGAGACCCAGTACTTC
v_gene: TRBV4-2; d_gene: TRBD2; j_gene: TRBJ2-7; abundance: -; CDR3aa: CASSQEISGDAYEQYF; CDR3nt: TGTGCCAGCAGCCAAGAGATTAGCGGGGACGCCTACGAGCAGTACTTC
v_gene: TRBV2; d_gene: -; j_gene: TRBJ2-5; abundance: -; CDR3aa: CASSAPRETQYF; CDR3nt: TGTGCCAGCAGTGCTCCCAGGGAGACCCAGTACTTC
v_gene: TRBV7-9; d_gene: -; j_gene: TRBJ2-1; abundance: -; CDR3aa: CASSFYSSYNEQFF; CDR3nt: TGTGCCAGCAGCTTTTACAGCTCCTACAATGAGCAGTTCTTC
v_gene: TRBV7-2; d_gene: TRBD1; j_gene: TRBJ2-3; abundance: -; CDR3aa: CASRYRDRGGADTQYF; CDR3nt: TGTGCCAGCCGATACCGGGACAGGGGAGGGGCAGATACGCAGTATTTT
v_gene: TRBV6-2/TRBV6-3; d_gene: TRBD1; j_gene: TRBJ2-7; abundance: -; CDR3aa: CASRFGGQGSYEQYF; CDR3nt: TGTGCCAGCAGGTTCGGGGGACAGGGGTCCTACGAGCAGTACTTC
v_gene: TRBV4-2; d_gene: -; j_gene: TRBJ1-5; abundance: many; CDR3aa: CASSQDGGNQPQHF; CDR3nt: TGTGCCAGCAGCCAAGACGGGGGCAATCAGCCCCAGCATTTT
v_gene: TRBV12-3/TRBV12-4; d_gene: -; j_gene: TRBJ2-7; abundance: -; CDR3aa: CASSQDAGYQQYF; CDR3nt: TGTGCCAGCAGTCAAGACGCAGGGTATCAGCAGTACTTC
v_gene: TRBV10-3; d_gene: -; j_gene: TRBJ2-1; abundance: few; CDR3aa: CAIRAGTQVLEQFF; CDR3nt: TGTGCCATCAGGGCCGGGACGCAGGTGCTTGAGCAGTTCTTC
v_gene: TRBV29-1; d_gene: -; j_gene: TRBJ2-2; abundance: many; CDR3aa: CSVHRDTNTGELFF; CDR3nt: TGCAGCGTACACCGGGACACTAACACCGGGGAGCTGTTTTTT
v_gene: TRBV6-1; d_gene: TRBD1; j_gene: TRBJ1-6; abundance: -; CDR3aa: CASSVGQGWNSPLHF; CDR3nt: TGTGCCAGCAGTGTGGGACAGGGATGGAATTCACCCCTCCACTTT
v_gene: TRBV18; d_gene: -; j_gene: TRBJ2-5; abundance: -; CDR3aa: CASSIGAGYQETQYF; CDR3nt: TGTGCCAGCTCCATTGGGGCCGGGTACCAAGAGACCCAGTACTTC
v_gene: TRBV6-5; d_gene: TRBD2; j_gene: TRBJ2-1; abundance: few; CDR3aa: CASSYLAGLPNEQFF; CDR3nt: TGTGCCAGCAGTTATCTAGCGGGGCTTCCCAATGAGCAGTTCTTC
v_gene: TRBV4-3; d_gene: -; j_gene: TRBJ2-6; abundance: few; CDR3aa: CASSLERVTGSFFSGANVLTF; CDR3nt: TGCGCCAGCAGCCTCGAAAGAGTGACAGGCTCCTTTTTCTCTGGGGCCAACGTCCTGACTTTC
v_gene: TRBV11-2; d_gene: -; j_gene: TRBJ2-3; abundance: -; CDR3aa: CASSLEAYQDTQYF; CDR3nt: TGTGCCAGCAGCTTAGAAGCTTACCAGGATACGCAGTATTTT
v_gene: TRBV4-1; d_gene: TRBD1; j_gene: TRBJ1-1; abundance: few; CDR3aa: CASSRGQLNTEAFF; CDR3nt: TGCGCCAGCAGCCGGGGACAGCTGAACACTGAAGCTTTCTTT
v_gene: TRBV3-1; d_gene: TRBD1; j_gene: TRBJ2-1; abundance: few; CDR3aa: CASGRQGPYEQFF; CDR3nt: TGTGCCAGTGGGCGACAGGGCCCCTATGAGCAGTTCTTC
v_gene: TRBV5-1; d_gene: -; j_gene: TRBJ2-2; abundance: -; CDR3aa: CASSLGPGTGELFF; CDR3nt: TGCGCCAGCAGCTTAGGCCCGGGCACCGGGGAGCTGTTTTTT
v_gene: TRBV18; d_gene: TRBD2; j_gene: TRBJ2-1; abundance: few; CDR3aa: CASGPQGLGLLEQFF; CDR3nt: TGTGCCAGCGGACCGCAGGGACTAGGGCTTCTTGAGCAGTTCTTC
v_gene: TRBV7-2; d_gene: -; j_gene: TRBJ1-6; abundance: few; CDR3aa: CASSPGSGNYNSPLHF; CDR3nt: TGTGCCAGCAGCCCCGGAAGTGGCAACTATAATTCACCCCTCCACTTT
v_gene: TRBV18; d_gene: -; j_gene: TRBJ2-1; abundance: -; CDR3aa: CASSPPRDKTTNNEQFF; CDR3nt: TGTGCCAGCTCACCACCGCGGGACAAAACCACCAACAATGAGCAGTTCTTC
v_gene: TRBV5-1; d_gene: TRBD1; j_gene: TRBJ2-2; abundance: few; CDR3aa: CASQDRGQTGELFF; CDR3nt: TGCGCCAGCCAGGACAGGGGGCAAACCGGGGAGCTGTTTTTT
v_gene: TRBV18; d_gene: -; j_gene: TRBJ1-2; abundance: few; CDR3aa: CASTPQGGDGYTF; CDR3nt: TGTGCCAGCACTCCCCAGGGAGGTGATGGCTACACCTTC
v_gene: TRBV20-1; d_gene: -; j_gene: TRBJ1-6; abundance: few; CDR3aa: CSARKGPPNSPLHF; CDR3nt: TGCAGTGCTAGAAAGGGGCCTCCTAATTCACCCCTCCACTTT
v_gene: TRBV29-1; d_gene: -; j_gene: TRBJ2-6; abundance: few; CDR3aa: CSATDTGSSGANVLTF; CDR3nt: TGCAGCGCCACTGATACAGGGAGCTCTGGGGCCAACGTCCTGACTTTC
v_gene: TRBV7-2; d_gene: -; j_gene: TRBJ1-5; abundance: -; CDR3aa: CASSLAPEGRQPQHF; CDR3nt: TGTGCCAGCAGCTTAGCGCCGGAAGGGAGACAGCCCCAGCATTTT
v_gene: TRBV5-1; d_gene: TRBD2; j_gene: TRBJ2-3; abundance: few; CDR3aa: CASRLTSGGDTQYF; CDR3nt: TGCGCCAGCCGCCTGACTAGCGGGGGTGATACGCAGTATTTT
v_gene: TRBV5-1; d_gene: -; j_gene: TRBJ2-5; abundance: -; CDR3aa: CASSLTGWKETQYF; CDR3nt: TGCGCCAGCAGCTTAACAGGGTGGAAAGAGACCCAGTACTTC